The sequence of this T cell receptor beta chain was determined in a study of neurological immune-mediated disorders. The sorted libraries took 1 million CD4+ or CD8+ T cells. This clonotype was detected many times. The antigen is not known. Broader study findings: It was HTLV-1-associated myelopathy that showed the most TCR clonal expansion, while multiple sclerosis showed the least, falling below healthy controls. The study found no CDR3 amino acid sequences shared by expanded clones across subjects, suggesting private repertoires in all groups.

V lost 2 bases, J lost 12 bases, and 11 bases lay in between. The germline V gene has CDR1 SGHTS and CDR2 YDEGEE. The CDR3 covers 11 residues. The cDNA came from 5'RACE, which used 10-nucleotide random UMIs. TCRdb processed the 5' RACE reads anew with MiXCR; each CDR3 protein has one entry. The data hold around 13,000 distinct CDR3 sequences, with approximately 7.7% observed a single time. V and J are TRBV5-8 and TRBJ1-2; the D is unclear. Sequenced material: CD8+ T cells from blood. The sequence was collected from a woman aged 35 to 49 in good health. CDR3 loop: CASSFQLVDTF. The CDR3 nucleotides are TGTGCCAGCAGCTTCCAGCTTGTCGACACCTTC.